Here is one TCR beta chain with its context. What it recognizes is unknown. The V gene's germline CDR1 is SEHNR and CDR2 FQNEAQ (reference sequence). The germline V and J ends were trimmed by 7 bases and 8 bases, with 21 bases remaining between them. The CDR3 has 15 residues. The data belong to a study of molecular identifiers for immune sequencing clone quantification. Each CDR3 protein gets one entry after TCRdb re-called the PCR reads with MiXCR. The sample lists roughly 90,000 distinct CDR3 sequences, 15% to 20% occurring once. Study-level results: Clones above 20 RNA copies held over 97% of effector molecules, under 1% in naive cells.

This TCR came from a human donor in good health. Some libraries in this study had Jurkat cell RNA spiked in. The chain carries TRBV7-9 and TRBJ2-1; D remains ambiguous. Sequencing input: naive CD8+ T cells from blood, with Jurkat cell RNA spiked in. Sample subset: FACS-sorted CD8+CD4-CCR7+CD45RA+ naive T cells. CDR3 amino acids: CASTSVGPRTDEQFF. The DNA of the CDR3 is TGTGCCAGCACCTCTGTTGGCCCTCGCACCGATGAGCAGTTCTTC.